The sequence of this T cell receptor (beta chain) was determined in a study of Ad26.COV2.S vaccination and SARS-CoV-2 variants (dated by TCRdb to about 2021). Regarding the research as a whole: Vaccine-arm donors came from COV1001, a multicentre, randomized, double-blind, placebo-controlled phase I-IIa trial of Ad26.COV2.S in healthy adults. Trial participants were randomized into five groups of five, in which low-dose or high-dose Ad26.COV2.S was given once or twice, or placebo was given on both occasions. Investigators remained blinded to trial group allocation during experiments and outcome assessment. TCRbeta repertoire sequencing was used to assess the specificity and breadth of SARS-CoV-2-reactive T cell receptors after Ad26.COV2.S vaccination. Ad26.COV2.S was administered intramuscularly at a dose of 5x10^10 or 1x10^11 viral particles, either as one shot or as two shots given 56 days apart. A total of some 30 samples were included in the TCR-sequenced set, comprising about 20 Ad26.COV2.S vaccine recipients, 5 placebo recipients and 8 SARS-CoV-2 convalescent individuals.

The junction shows trimming of 6 bases on V and 0 bases on J, plus 30 bases between the germline ends. The CDR3 has 20 amino acids, counting the end cysteine and phenylalanine. Here the CDR3 DNA is all that survives: 60 bases in frame from base 1. CDR1 and CDR2 are read off the germline V gene as MNHEY and SVGEGT. Results and caveats for the whole study, not just this receptor: The study was not powered to compare responses between vaccine doses or regimens. Ad26.COV2.S recipients had higher spike-specific TCR breadth than placebo recipients (P = 0.0014). Vaccine and placebo recipients had comparable non-spike TCR breadth, which fits with the vaccine containing only spike. After vaccination, substantial breadth of spike-specific CD8+ and CD4+ T cell responses was reported. The authors noted that total T cell responses may have been underestimated by the TCR breadth and depth analyses.

The immunoSEQ Assay was used to sequence TCRbeta CDR3 regions. After extraction, genomic DNA underwent amplification by bias-controlled multiplex PCR, followed by high-throughput sequencing. The paper's processing steps were these. Collapsing and filtering of sequences were performed to quantify the absolute abundance of each unique TCRbeta CDR3 region. T cell fraction was estimated by normalizing TCRbeta template counts to usable DNA, which was measured by amplifying reference genes present in all nucleated cells. Repertoire TCRs were annotated as SARS-CoV-2-specific by exact matching of V gene, CDR3 amino acid sequence and J gene to a known reactive TCR set. The reference SARS-CoV-2 TCR set came from MIRA and was filtered for enrichment in COVID-19-positive ImmuneCODE repertoires, removing public or cross-reactive TCRs. Drawing on the MIRA antigens, annotated TCRs were analysed further at the level of specific ORF or position within ORF. Breadth was defined as the number of annotated unique rearrangements divided by the total number of unique productive rearrangements, and depth was defined as the summed frequency of the annotated unique rearrangements. Group comparisons of TCR breadth used two-sided Wilcoxon rank-sum tests. TCRdb carries this immuneACCESS record with in-frame sequences only. Its versions omit some clonotypes, under half of them owing to an unresolved V gene in the studies checked, with the rest unexplained. The V and J calls and clone size come from that table; D and trimming were worked out from the DNA. The sample table holds fewer than 400,000 clones, of which roughly 86% were seen once. The top ten clonotypes cover approximately 1.9% of the sample.

The treatment or condition label here, explained by the study, means: 15 to 20 received Ad26.COV2.S at low or high dose, single or two shots; 5 received placebo; per-sample allocation not given. For vaccine and placebo recipients, the sequenced repertoires came from samples collected on day 63 after the first injection. Between 29 July and 7 August 2020, Cohort 1b enrolled some 25 adults aged 18-55 years at one site in Boston, USA. Ad26.COV2.S was a replication-incompetent adenovirus type 26 vector that expressed a prefusion-stabilized SARS-CoV-2 spike protein derived from the original Wuhan strain. Details on this clone: Its target antigen remains unknown. Base qualities are not recorded, but no much larger clone differs from it by a single base.

The TCR was taken from a person aged 18-65 years who received the Ad26.COV2.S COVID-19 vaccine or a placebo. The input for sequencing was peripheral blood, taken in a trial of Ad26.COV2.S vaccine versus placebo. The chain links TRBV6-2 or TRBV6-3 with TRBJ2-7, with a weak D call of TRBD1 (5 bases match). This receptor carries the CDR3 CASSPPRQSREPKSSYEQYF. The sequenced DNA is TGTGCCAGCAGCCCACCCCGACAGAGCCGTGAACCCAAGAGCTCCTACGAGCAGTACTTC.